One sample yielded the 30 T cell receptor beta chains listed below, sequenced in a study of blood T cells in healthy people across ages. It was with a sample-barcoded 5' primer and a J-beta primer mix that a second PCR of about 6 to 12 cycles was run. Each CDR3 protein gets one entry after TCRdb re-called the 5' RACE reads with MiXCR. There are approximately 900,000 distinct CDR3 sequences in the sample; around 48% occur only once, and around an eighth lies in the top ten. Sequencing was performed on blood. The receptors derive from a young man in good health.

This clonotype was observed a single time. The chain combines TRBV6-1 with TRBJ1-2; no definite D call. V lost 4 bases to trimming and J lost 4 bases, with 13 bases between them. CDR1 is MNHNS and CDR2 is SASEGT in the germline V gene. This CDR3 spans 14 amino acids. CDR3 DNA: TGTGCCAGCAGTGGAACAGTAGTAAGCTATGGCTACACCTTC. The encoded protein is CASSGTVVSYGYTF.

V is TRBV18 and J is TRBJ1-1, with D hard to call. Germline CDR1 is KGHSH and CDR2 is LQKENI. Trimming removed 0 bases at V and 1 base at J, with 6 bases between. The CDR3 runs 14 residues. CDR3 coding DNA: TGTGCCAGCTCACCACCCAAGAAGAACACTGAAGCTTTCTTT. Encoded protein: CASSPPKKNTEAFF.

The rearrangement links TRBV20-1 to TRBJ2-7; D unclear. Germline V CDR1 and CDR2: DFQATT, SNEGSKA (reference sequence). The CDR3 covers 15 residues. V dropped 0 bases and J dropped 3 bases, with 15 bases sitting between them. In nucleotides, the CDR3 is TGCAGTGCTAGAGATAGGGCAGGCTCTAACTACGAGCAGTACTTC. It yields the protein CSARDRAGSNYEQYF.

V and J are TRBV7-9 and TRBJ1-4; D gene ambiguous. This CDR3 contains 15 residues. The V gene's germline CDR1 is SEHNR and CDR2 FQNEAQ (reference sequence). The V gene lost 6 bases and the J gene lost 8 bases, with 19 bases spanning the gap. The CDR3 loop is CASRIGQSPMEKLFF. The CDR3 DNA sequence: TGTGCCAGCAGAATAGGCCAGTCCCCTATGGAAAAACTGTTTTTT.

The chain carries TRBV28 and TRBJ2-7, with 7 bases that match TRBD2. This CDR3 region has 15 residues. Germline CDR1 reads MDHEN; CDR2 reads SYDVKM. Trimming took 2 bases from V and 4 from J; bases not matched to a gene: 8. The CDR3 bases are TGTGCCAGCAGTTTAAATCCTGACGGGAGGTACGAGCAGTACTTC. Translation: CASSLNPDGRYEQYF.

V and J are TRBV6-5 and TRBJ1-2; D gene unclear. Germline V gene lookup returns CDR1 MNHEY and CDR2 SVGAGI. V was trimmed by 6 bases and J by 6 bases, leaving 14 bases between them. There are 13 residues in the CDR3. This CDR3 reads CASSPGFPDGYTF. The CDR3 DNA follows: TGTGCCAGCAGCCCGGGTTTTCCCGATGGCTACACCTTC.

The chain links TRBV7-2 to TRBJ2-7; D is perhaps TRBD2 (5 bases). V was trimmed by 5 bases and J by 0 bases, leaving 26 bases between them. The length of the CDR3 is 19 residues. Per germline, CDR1 SGHTA and CDR2 FQGNSA. The chain's CDR3 is CASSRRGLIDQRSSYEQYF. CDR3 in DNA: TGTGCCAGCAGCCGGCGCGGACTCATCGATCAAAGGAGCTCCTACGAGCAGTACTTC.

This clonotype was picked up a small number of times. The chain is built from TRBV29-1 and TRBJ1-5; no clear D gene. From germline, CDR1 is SQVTM and CDR2 ANQGSEA. Between the trimmed V and J ends, which lost 1 base and 3 bases, there was a span of 10 bases. The CDR3 extends over 14 amino acids. The CDR3 bases are TGCAGCGTTGAAGGAAACGGATTCAATCAGCCCCAGCATTTT. This codes for CSVEGNGFNQPQHF.

This clonotype has a handful of counts. V is TRBV10-3 and J is TRBJ1-1, with unresolved D. V shed 6 bases and J shed 1 base, with 9 bases lying between them. CDR3 length: 13 amino acids. Germline V lookup: CDR1 ENHRY, CDR2 SYGVKD. The CDR3 DNA reads as TGTGCCATCAGACCGGACGGGAACACTGAAGCTTTCTTT. Translation: CAIRPDGNTEAFF.

The chain recombines TRBV7-9 with TRBJ2-1; D is undetermined. V dropped 5 bases and J dropped 8 bases, with 10 bases sitting between them. This CDR3 region has 12 residues. CDR1 is SEHNR and CDR2 is FQNEAQ in the germline V gene (reference sequence). The CDR3 region is CASSVPADEQFF. DNA of the CDR3: TGTGCCAGCAGCGTCCCGGCGGATGAGCAGTTCTTC.

The V call is TRBV30, the J call TRBJ1-4, with 10 nucleotides matching TRBD1. The CDR3 contains 14 residues. The germline V gene encodes CDR1 GTSNPN and CDR2 SVGIG (reference sequence). The trim removed 2 bases at V and 6 bases at J, leaving 3 bases unmatched. CDR3 in DNA: TGTGCCTGGAGTACCGGGACAGGGGATGAAAAACTGTTTTTT. This codes for CAWSTGTGDEKLFF.

The V and J genes are TRBV6-1 and TRBJ1-1, with no clear D. CDR1 and CDR2 from the germline V gene are MNHNS and SASEGT. The V end was cut by 1 base, the J end by 10 bases, with 13 bases between. The CDR3 is 13 residues long. CDR3 in DNA: TGTGCCAGCAGTGAAGAAAGAGTGAGTGGAGCTTTCTTT. Translated: CASSEERVSGAFF.

The sample holds many counts of this clonotype. This rearrangement joins TRBV27 to TRBJ2-7, with D perhaps TRBD2 (6 bases). Trimming pared 6 bases from V and 7 bases from J, leaving 10 bases between. This CDR3 spans 11 amino acids. Germline V gene data show CDR1 as MNHEY and CDR2 as SMNVEV (reference sequence). CDR3 sequence reads: CASSPGDEQYF. The DNA of the CDR3 is TGTGCCAGCAGCCCGGGGGATGAGCAGTACTTC.

A few counts support this clonotype. The rearrangement joins TRBV5-6 to TRBJ2-4; 9 bases fit TRBD1. The CDR3 consists of 17 residues. Trimming cost V 6 bases and J 7 bases; bases outside gene matches: 17. CDR1 is SGHDT, CDR2 YYEEEE, per germline. DNA of the CDR3: TGTGCCAGCAAAACTAAGCGGGACAGGGAGGTTGGGAACATTCAGTACTTC. The encoded protein is CASKTKRDREVGNIQYF.

J is TRBJ2-3 and V is TRBV20-1; TRBD2 aligns across 7 bases. V dropped 6 bases and J dropped 6; count of bases not matched to a gene: 15. CDR3 length: 15 residues. CDR1 and CDR2 from the germline V gene are DFQATT and SNEGSKA (reference sequence). This chain's CDR3 is CSANHAAGEGDTQYF. CDR3 DNA: TGCAGTGCCAACCACGCGGCGGGGGAAGGCGATACGCAGTATTTT.

V gene TRBV7-2 combines with J gene TRBJ1-2; 10 bases agree with TRBD1. CDR3 length: 15 amino acids. With V trimmed by 5 bases and J by 7 bases, 10 bases remained unmatched. Per the germline V gene, CDR1 is SGHTA and CDR2 is FQGNSA. The CDR3 DNA reads as TGTGCCAGCAGCACAGCCGGGACAGGGGTTGTTGGCTACACCTTC. Its translation is CASSTAGTGVVGYTF.

Many counts were recorded for this clonotype. This chain connects TRBV7-9 to TRBJ2-5; the D is unclear. In germline, CDR1 is SEHNR, CDR2 FQNEAQ (reference sequence). The CDR3 has 12 residues. V lost 5 bases and J lost 5, with 9 bases in between. As DNA, the CDR3 is TGTGCCAGCAGCACCCGGTGGGAGACCCAGTACTTC. Translating it yields CASSTRWETQYF.

The chain joins TRBV29-1 to TRBJ1-4; D ambiguous. The V end was cut by 7 bases, the J end by 8 bases, with 17 bases between. The germline V gene has CDR1 SQVTM and CDR2 ANQGSEA. The length of the CDR3 is 13 residues. CDR3 residues: CSAVTLLEEKLFF. The CDR3 nucleotides are TGCAGCGCAGTCACACTCCTAGAGGAAAAACTGTTTTTT.

This clonotype was found a few times. The chain combines TRBV20-1 with TRBJ1-5; D call uncertain. CDR1 DFQATT and CDR2 SNEGSKA come from the germline V gene (reference sequence). The CDR3 covers 13 residues. V dropped 2 bases and J dropped 5 bases, with 10 bases sitting between them. Here the CDR3 DNA reads TGCAGTGCTAGACCAACTTGGGATCAGCCCCAGCATTTT. Translating gives CSARPTWDQPQHF.

This clonotype was recorded a few times. J is TRBJ1-5 and V is TRBV20-1, with D maybe TRBD1 (5 bases). The germline V gene encodes CDR1 DFQATT and CDR2 SNEGSKA (reference sequence). V dropped 2 bases and J dropped 1 base, with 6 bases sitting between them. CDR3 length equals 13 residues. The CDR3 is CSARQGSNQPQHF. The DNA of the CDR3 is TGCAGTGCTAGACAGGGCAGCAATCAGCCCCAGCATTTT.

This clonotype came up many times. This chain connects TRBV3-1 to TRBJ2-7, with D hard to call. CDR3 length equals 12 residues. From germline, CDR1 is LGHDT and CDR2 YNNKEL (reference sequence). The germline V and J ends were trimmed by 3 bases and 2 bases, with 5 bases remaining between them. This chain's CDR3 is CASSQLTYEQYF. The CDR3 nucleotides are TGTGCCAGCAGCCAGTTAACCTACGAGCAGTACTTC.

The chain is built from TRBV20-1 and TRBJ1-2, with D possibly matching TRBD1 (5 bases). V was cut by 2 bases and J by 5 bases, with 12 bases left in between. CDR1 and CDR2 from the germline V gene are DFQATT and SNEGSKA (reference sequence). The CDR3 has 13 amino acids. CDR3 protein: CSARRGVGYGYTF. The CDR3 DNA follows: TGCAGTGCTAGAAGAGGGGTTGGGTATGGCTACACCTTC.

The chain employs TRBV29-1 and TRBJ2-3; D not resolved. Trimming removed 1 base from V and 2 bases from J, with 7 bases in between. The CDR3 extends over 13 amino acids. Germline CDR1 SQVTM, CDR2 ANQGSEA. CDR3 DNA: TGCAGCGTTGAAGGGGGTCCCACAGATACGCAGTATTTT. Amino acids: CSVEGGPTDTQYF.

The gene calls are TRBV6-5 and TRBJ1-2, with D possibly being TRBD1 (5 bases). The germline V gene has CDR1 MNHEY and CDR2 SVGAGI. The length of the CDR3 is 16 residues. The V and J ends lost 2 bases and 0 bases respectively, with 13 bases between them. The CDR3 loop reads CASSYAGPDPNYGYTF. The CDR3 bases are TGTGCCAGCAGTTACGCAGGGCCGGATCCTAACTATGGCTACACCTTC.

V is TRBV7-2 and J is TRBJ2-7; tentative D call: TRBD1 (6 bases). V was shortened by 5 bases and J by 2 bases, with 25 bases between the two germline ends. The CDR3 totals 18 residues. Looked up from germline, CDR1 is SGHTA and CDR2 is FQGNSA. The CDR3 here is CASSLRSLVGARPYEQYF. In DNA, the CDR3 is TGTGCCAGCAGCCTAAGGTCGCTCGTGGGGGCGCGTCCCTACGAGCAGTACTTC.

The chain employs TRBV5-1 and TRBJ2-3, with 13 bases fitting TRBD2. Germline values: CDR1 SGHRS, CDR2 YFSETQ. V lost 4 bases to trimming and J lost 2 bases; unmatched junction nucleotides: 7. The CDR3 covers 17 residues. The CDR3 sequence is CASSRRTSGGDTDTQYF. The CDR3 DNA reads as TGCGCCAGCAGCCGCCGGACTAGCGGGGGAGACACAGATACGCAGTATTTT.

The V and J genes are TRBV11-2 and TRBJ1-1; 7 positions match TRBD1. CDR1 and CDR2 (germline): SGHAT, FQNNGV. The trim removed 5 bases at V and 7 bases at J, leaving 16 bases unmatched. This CDR3 has 16 amino acids. The CDR3 nucleotides read TGTGCCAGCAGCCACACTGACGCGACAGGGCCGATTGAAGCTTTCTTT. Amino acid sequence: CASSHTDATGPIEAFF.

Many counts were recorded for this clonotype. The CDR3 is CASSLTRQETQYF. The CDR3 DNA is TGTGCCAGCAGCCTAACCAGACAAGAGACCCAGTACTTC. The rearrangement links TRBV7-2 to TRBJ2-5; D gene uncertain. The CDR3 has 13 residues. The germline V gene has CDR1 SGHTA and CDR2 FQGNSA. Deletions cut 5 bases from V and 2 bases from J, with 9 bases between. Supplemented by reference TRBV7-2 and TRBJ2-5, the full variable domain reads GAGVSQSPSNKVTEKGKDVELRCDPISGHTALYWYRQSLGQGLEFLIYFQGNSAPDKSGLPSDRFSAERTGGSVSTLTIQRTQQEDSAVYLCASSLTRQETQYFGPGTRLLVL.

The chain uses TRBV2 and TRBJ1-6; perhaps TRBD1 as D (6 bases). This CDR3 has 15 amino acids. The V end lost 5 bases, the J end lost 7 bases, and 15 bases lay between the germline ends. Per the germline V gene, CDR1 is SNHLY and CDR2 is FYNNEI. Here the CDR3 reads CASSTQGLGNSPLHF. The CDR3 nucleotides are TGTGCCAGCAGTACCCAGGGGTTGGGGAATTCACCCCTCCACTTT. The complete variable domain, with remaining parts taken from reference TRBV2 and TRBJ1-6, reads EPEVTQTPSHQVTQMGQEVILRCVPISNHLYFYWYRQILGQKVEFLVSFYNNEISEKSEIFDDQFSVERPDGSNFTLKIRSTKLEDSAMYFCASSTQGLGNSPLHFGNGTRLTVT.

This clonotype appeared once. The chain uses TRBV5-1 and TRBJ2-7; 8 bases are a match to TRBD2. This CDR3 region has 15 residues. Germline V gene data show CDR1 as SGHRS and CDR2 as YFSETQ. V shed 4 bases, J shed 2 bases, and the junction held 8 bases outside the gene matches. For the CDR3, the DNA is TGCGCCAGCAGCGGAGCTAGCGGGTATACCTACGAGCAGTACTTC. Translating it yields CASSGASGYTYEQYF.